The 10 T cell receptor beta chains listed next were all sequenced from one sample in a study of T cells after yellow fever vaccination. TCRdb used MiXCR to reprocess the 5' RACE reads, holding one entry per CDR3 protein. The sample shows 70,000 or so distinct CDR3 sequences, approximately 5% of them seen only once. Sequencing used CD4+ T cells sorted from PBMCs, obtained approximately 16 days after the first yellow fever vaccination. The source is a man aged 18-30 years who received the YFV17D yellow fever vaccine.

This clonotype was seen ten or more times. This chain uses TRBV6-6 with TRBJ2-7, with 11 bases identical to TRBD2. CDR3 size: 12 residues. Germline-derived CDR1 and CDR2 are MNHNY and SVGAGI (reference sequence). J was trimmed by 6 bases and V by 8 bases; bases with no gene match: 3. The CDR3 sequence is CASSGTSGEQYF. In DNA form, the CDR3 reads TGTGCCAGCTCCGGGACTAGCGGCGAGCAGTACTTC.

The rearrangement joins TRBV6-5 to TRBJ1-4, with D possibly TRBD1 on 5 matching bases. The CDR3 length is 12 residues. Germline CDR1 and CDR2: MNHEY and SVGAGI. The V gene lost 5 bases and the J gene lost 8 bases, with 9 bases spanning the gap. The CDR3: CASSRRGEKLFF. The CDR3 bases are TGTGCCAGCAGTCGACGGGGGGAAAAACTGTTTTTT.

In DNA, the CDR3 is TGTGCCAGCAGCTCGGGACTAGCGGGCCATATCAGCACAGATACGCAGTATTTT. As protein: CASSSGLAGHISTDTQYF. The chain recombines TRBV5-4 with TRBJ2-3, with 12 nucleotides matching TRBD2. Germline V gives CDR1 SGHNT, CDR2 YYREEE (reference sequence). The CDR3 is 18 amino acids. Trimming took 3 bases from V and 0 from J; bases not matched to a gene: 8.

This clonotype has ten or more counts. The chain couples TRBV5-1 to TRBJ2-3; TRBD2 is a possible D gene (6 bases). Trimming took 1 base from V and 5 from J, leaving 14 bases between them. The CDR3 sequence is 15 residues long. From germline, CDR1 is SGHRS and CDR2 YFSETQ. This CDR3 reads CASSLLGQGGDTQYF. The CDR3 nucleotides are TGCGCCAGCAGCTTGCTAGGGCAGGGAGGAGATACGCAGTATTTT.

This clonotype has at least ten counts. The V call is TRBV9, the J call TRBJ1-2; 7 bases map to TRBD1. The germline CDR1 and CDR2 sequences are SGDLS and YYNGEE. This CDR3 comprises 14 residues. After removal of 0 bases from V and 8 bases from J, the junction contained 7 bases not matched to a gene. This chain's CDR3 is CASSVDPGGRGYTF. The CDR3 DNA sequence: TGTGCCAGCAGCGTAGATCCAGGGGGTAGGGGCTACACCTTC.

The V gene is TRBV20-1, the J gene TRBJ2-7, with D perhaps TRBD1 (6 bases). Trimming cost V 3 bases and J 3 bases, with 15 bases left between them. There are 14 residues in the CDR3. Germline CDR1 and CDR2: DFQATT and SNEGSKA (reference sequence). Here the CDR3 reads CSARWDINLYEQYV. Written as DNA, the CDR3 is TGCAGTGCTAGGTGGGACATAAATCTCTACGAGCAGTACGTC.

This clonotype showed up many times. The gene calls are TRBV9 and TRBJ2-3, with unresolved D. The CDR3 consists of 15 residues. CDR1 is SGDLS, CDR2 YYNGEE, per germline. V lost 2 bases and J lost 1, with 11 bases in between. The CDR3 DNA reads as TGTGCCAGCAGCGTTTCCGGGTTTGGCACAGATACGCAGTATTTT. Residues: CASSVSGFGTDTQYF.

This clonotype was seen many times. This chain uses TRBV3-1 with TRBJ2-7; a weak D match, TRBD2 (6 bases). Trimming removed 4 bases at V and 3 bases at J, with 19 bases between. CDR1 and CDR2 from the germline V gene are LGHDT and YNNKEL (reference sequence). CDR3 length equals 16 residues. DNA for the CDR3: TGTGCCAGCAGCCTACGTGCCCCCAGGGAGGTCTACGAGCAGTACGTC. This sequence encodes CASSLRAPREVYEQYV.

At least ten counts were recorded for this clonotype. This chain uses TRBV6-2 or TRBV6-3 with TRBJ1-6; TRBD1 aligns across 8 bases. The CDR3 totals 16 residues. V gave up 6 bases and J gave up 2 bases; unmatched junction bases: 6. Germline V gene data show CDR1 as MNHEY and CDR2 as SVGEGT. CDR3 coding DNA: TGTGCCAGCAGAGGGACAGGTCGGACCTATAATTCACCCCTCCACTTT. It yields the protein CASRGTGRTYNSPLHF.

This clonotype was seen ten or more times. The rearrangement uses TRBV5-4 and TRBJ2-7; 7 bases are shared with TRBD2. With 4 bases clipped from V and 7 bases from J, the junction kept 5 bases outside the gene matches. This CDR3 spans 12 amino acids. Germline V CDR1 and CDR2: SGHNT, YYREEE (reference sequence). CDR3 nucleotide sequence: TGTGCCAGCAGCATCGACGGGAGGGAGCAGTACTTC. Protein sequence: CASSIDGREQYF.